This T cell receptor beta chain stems from a study of T-cell memory formation after mild COVID-19 (TCRdb year 2021). At the level of the whole study: TCR sequence clusters from the two donors were found to be largely donor specific. Longitudinal TCRalpha and TCRbeta repertoire sequencing tracked T-cell clones expanding and contracting after mild COVID-19 in a couple of donors. The cohort comprised two young, previously healthy adult volunteers, one female and one male. General study outcomes and caveats: Balanced CD4/CD8 phenotypes were observed for clones contracting from day 15 to 85, whereas a bias towards CD4+ was observed for a second wave of clones expanding from day 15 to 37. The second-wave clones that peaked on day 37 were not confirmed to be SARS-CoV-2 specific. The study covered only a couple of mild cases, and larger cohorts including severe cases with pre-infection samples were considered necessary. Some responding clones were found in pre-infection memory, which suggests that pre-existing cross-reactive memory T cells took part in the SARS-CoV-2 response. Contracting CD4+ clones turned up mainly in the CM and EM memory subsets, whereas EMRA was where CD8+ clones were enriched.

Sequencing was carried out with an Illumina NovaSeq 6000. Using 5'RACE with constant-segment primers, TCRalpha and TCRbeta cDNA libraries were constructed, with sample barcodes and unique molecular identifiers added in the process. Trizol reagent was used to extract RNA from every sample. Libraries were amplified in two PCR steps, with a second sample barcode and Illumina TruSeq adapters added in the second step. Libraries were sequenced on an Illumina NovaSeq with 2 x 150 bp paired-end reads. The paper's processing steps were these. Reads were demultiplexed and collapsed into UMI-guided consensus sequences with migec v1.2.7. Using mixcr v2.1.11, the UMI consensuses were aligned to TRA and TRB V and J templates and assembled into clonotypes. A clonotype was counted as expanded or contracted only if both edgeR and NoisET called the change significant, with noise models trained on biological replicates. For edgeR calls, the cutoffs were a false discovery rate-adjusted p below 0.01 and a log2 fold-change threshold of 1. PCA with hierarchical clustering of max-normalized trajectories of the 1000 most abundant clonotypes was used as exploratory dynamics analysis. Separately sequenced CD4+ and CD8+ repertoires were used to assign the CD4 or CD8 phenotype of responding clones. Clones were called with MiXCR by TCRdb after fastp trimmed the public reads at Q25, and only in-frame beta chains were retained. Each CDR3 protein appears once, grouped with its most common genes and DNA. The V and J calls, along with clone size, are taken from TCRdb and not from the paper's own processing. This sample comprises under 550,000 distinct CDR3 sequences, about 20% of them detected only once. The ten largest clonotypes hold 20% to 25% of the sample.

Looking up the germline V gene (reference sequence) yields CDR1 SEHNR and CDR2 FQNEAQ. There are 15 amino acids in the CDR3, from cysteine to phenylalanine inclusive. The DNA shown is the 45-base CDR3, in frame from base 1. V is reduced by 3 bases and J by 2 bases, leaving a spacing of 14 bases between them. As to this clonotype: Its binding antigen is unknown. Base qualities are missing; no much larger clone stands one base away.

PBMCs were isolated by Ficoll-Paque density gradient centrifugation. This sequence was found in a man aged 18-30 years who had mild COVID-19 (a few samples of this study predate the infection). The sample titles of this study are shuffled in the database, so cell type and time point are left out; the donor was told from shared clones. Recombination linked TRBV7-9 to TRBJ2-7; the best D guess is TRBD2, with 6 bases matching. The specimen sequenced was PBMCs or a T cell subset sorted from them (not recorded which). This receptor has the CDR3 CASSLVPGETYEQYF. The bases are TGTGCCAGCAGCTTGGTTCCGGGGGAGACCTACGAGCAGTACTTC.